This T cell receptor (beta chain) was sequenced for a study of cytomegalovirus exposure and HLA in healthy donors. Study summary: In a later analysis, it was reported that the roughly 130 validation repertoires had been produced on the same platform as the roughly 610 repertoires belonging to the first cohort. General study findings and limits: The study found most TCR sequences rare, yet found some public TCRs in many donors. Specificity for CMV antigens was confirmed in vitro for a few of the CMV-associated chains.

Generated by immunoSEQ multiplex PCR, the TCRdb table keeps only in-frame clones and is missing some. Of 150,000 to 200,000 clones listed, roughly 82% are singletons. A note on this clone: Its antigen is not known.

Trimming took off 5 bases at V and 1 base at J, with 13 bases between the two ends. CDR1 and CDR2 from the germline V gene are GTSNPN and SVGIG (reference sequence). CDR3 size: 14 residues. The rearrangement joins TRBV30 to TRBJ2-3; TRBD2 might be the D (6 bases). The source material was PBMCs. The receptor's source is a man younger than 35 in good health and CMV-seropositive. The CDR3 loop reads CAWCWDSRTDTQYF. For the CDR3, the DNA is TGTGCCTGGTGTTGGGACTCTCGCACAGATACGCAGTATTTT.